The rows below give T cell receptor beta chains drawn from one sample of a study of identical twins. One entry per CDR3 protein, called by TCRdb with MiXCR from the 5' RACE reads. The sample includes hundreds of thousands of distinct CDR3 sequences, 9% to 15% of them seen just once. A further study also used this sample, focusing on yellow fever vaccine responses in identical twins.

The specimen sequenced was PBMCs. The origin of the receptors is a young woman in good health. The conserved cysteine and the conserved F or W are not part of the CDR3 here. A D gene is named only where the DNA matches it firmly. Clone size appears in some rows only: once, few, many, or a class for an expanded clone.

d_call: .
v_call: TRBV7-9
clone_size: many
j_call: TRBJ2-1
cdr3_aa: ASSTSRELSSYNEQF

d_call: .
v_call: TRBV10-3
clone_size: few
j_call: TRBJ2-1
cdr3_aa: AISGPASMEQF

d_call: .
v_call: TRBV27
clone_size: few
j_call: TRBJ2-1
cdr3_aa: ASSSTSFEQF

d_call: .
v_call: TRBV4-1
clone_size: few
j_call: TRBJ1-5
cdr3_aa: ASSQDRTGQPQH

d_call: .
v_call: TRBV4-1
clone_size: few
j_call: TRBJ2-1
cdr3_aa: ASSQNRLNEQF

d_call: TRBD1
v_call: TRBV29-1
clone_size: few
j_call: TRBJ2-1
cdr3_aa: SVGQDLNEQF

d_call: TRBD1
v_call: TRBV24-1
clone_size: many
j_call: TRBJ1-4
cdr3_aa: ATSDRGQFREKLF

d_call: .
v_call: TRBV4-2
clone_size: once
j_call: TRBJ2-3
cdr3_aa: ASSQVLGVGTDTQY

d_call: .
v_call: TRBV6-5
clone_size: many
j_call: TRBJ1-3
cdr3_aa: ASSYSIASGNTIY

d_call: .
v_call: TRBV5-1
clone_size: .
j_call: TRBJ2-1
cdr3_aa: ASSLVGGAGYNEQF

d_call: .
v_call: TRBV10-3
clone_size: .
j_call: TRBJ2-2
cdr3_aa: AISGLGGYTGELF

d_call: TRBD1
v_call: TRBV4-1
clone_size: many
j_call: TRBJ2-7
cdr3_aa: ASSHQDRGPYEQY

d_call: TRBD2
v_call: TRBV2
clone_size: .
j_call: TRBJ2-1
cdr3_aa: ARGTSGDDEQF

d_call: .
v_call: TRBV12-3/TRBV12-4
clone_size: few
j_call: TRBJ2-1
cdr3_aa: ASRKGQINEQF

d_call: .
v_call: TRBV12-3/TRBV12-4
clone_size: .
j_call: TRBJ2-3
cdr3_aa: ASSLRQDTDTQY

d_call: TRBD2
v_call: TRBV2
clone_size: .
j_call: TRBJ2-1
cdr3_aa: ASSRTSGRAYNEQF

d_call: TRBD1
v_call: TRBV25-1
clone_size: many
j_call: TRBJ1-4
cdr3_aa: ASSAGGSGEKLF

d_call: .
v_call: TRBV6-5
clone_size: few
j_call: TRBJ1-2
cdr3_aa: ASSYSKGWTASFGYT

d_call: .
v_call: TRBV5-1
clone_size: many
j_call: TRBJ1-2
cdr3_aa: ASSLDARSNYGYT

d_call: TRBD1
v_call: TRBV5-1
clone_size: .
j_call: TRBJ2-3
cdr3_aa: ASSPRQGRAGDTQY

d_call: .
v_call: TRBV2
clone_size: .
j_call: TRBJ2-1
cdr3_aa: ASTVGVFNEQF

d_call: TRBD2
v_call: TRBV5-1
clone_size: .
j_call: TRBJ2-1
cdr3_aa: ASSAGTSGRRNEQF